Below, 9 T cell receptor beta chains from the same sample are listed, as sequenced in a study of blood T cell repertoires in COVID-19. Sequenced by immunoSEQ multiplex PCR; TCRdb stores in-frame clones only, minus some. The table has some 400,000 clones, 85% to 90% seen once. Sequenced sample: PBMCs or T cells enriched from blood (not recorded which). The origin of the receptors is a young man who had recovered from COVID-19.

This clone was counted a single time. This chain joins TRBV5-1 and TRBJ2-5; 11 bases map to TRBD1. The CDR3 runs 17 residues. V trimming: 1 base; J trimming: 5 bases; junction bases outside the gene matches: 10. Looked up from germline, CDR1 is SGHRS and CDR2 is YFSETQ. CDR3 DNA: TGCGCCAGCAGCTTGCAACCGGGACAGGGGGTGGAGGAGACCCAGTACTTC. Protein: CASSLQPGQGVEETQYF.

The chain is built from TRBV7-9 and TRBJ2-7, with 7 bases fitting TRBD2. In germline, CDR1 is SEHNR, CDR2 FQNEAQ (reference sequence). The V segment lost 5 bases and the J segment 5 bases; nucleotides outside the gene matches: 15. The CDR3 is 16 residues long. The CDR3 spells CASSAPGRTSENEQYF. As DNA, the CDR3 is TGTGCCAGCAGCGCACCAGGTAGGACTAGTGAGAACGAGCAGTACTTC. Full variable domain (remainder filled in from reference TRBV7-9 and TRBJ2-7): DTGVSQNPRHKITKRGQNVTFRCDPISEHNRLYWYRQTLGQGPEFLTYFQNEAQLEKSRLLSDRFSAERPKGSFSTLEIQRTEQGDSAMYLCASSAPGRTSENEQYFGPGTRLTVT.

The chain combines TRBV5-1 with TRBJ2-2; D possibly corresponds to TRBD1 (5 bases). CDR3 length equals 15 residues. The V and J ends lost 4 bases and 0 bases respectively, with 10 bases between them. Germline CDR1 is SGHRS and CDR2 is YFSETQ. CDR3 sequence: CASSPDNANTGELFF. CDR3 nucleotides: TGCGCCAGCAGCCCGGACAACGCGAACACCGGGGAGCTGTTTTTT.

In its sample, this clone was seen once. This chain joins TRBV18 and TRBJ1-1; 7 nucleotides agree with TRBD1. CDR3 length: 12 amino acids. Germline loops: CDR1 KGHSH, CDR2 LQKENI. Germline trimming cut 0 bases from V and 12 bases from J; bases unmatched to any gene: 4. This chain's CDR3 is CASSPPTGETFF. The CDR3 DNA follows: TGTGCCAGCTCACCACCAACAGGGGAAACTTTCTTT.

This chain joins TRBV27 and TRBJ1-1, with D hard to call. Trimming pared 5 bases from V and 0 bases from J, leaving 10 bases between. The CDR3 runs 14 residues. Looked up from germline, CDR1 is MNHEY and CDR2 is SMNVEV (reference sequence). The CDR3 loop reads CASSRNTLNTEAFF. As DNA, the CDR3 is TGTGCCAGCAGTCGAAACACCCTGAACACTGAAGCTTTCTTT.

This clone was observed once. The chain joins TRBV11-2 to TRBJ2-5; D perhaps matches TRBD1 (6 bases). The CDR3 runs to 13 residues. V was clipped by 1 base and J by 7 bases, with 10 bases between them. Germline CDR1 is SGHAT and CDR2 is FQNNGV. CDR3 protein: CASSLGTVGTQYF. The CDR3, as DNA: TGTGCCAGCAGCTTAGGGACAGTGGGGACCCAGTACTTC.

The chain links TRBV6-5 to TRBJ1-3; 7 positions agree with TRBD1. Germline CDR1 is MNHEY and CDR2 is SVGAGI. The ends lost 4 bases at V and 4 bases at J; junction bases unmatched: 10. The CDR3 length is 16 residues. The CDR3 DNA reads TGTGCCAGCAGTTCCGGAGTTACAGGGGTCGGAAACACCATATATTTT. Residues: CASSSGVTGVGNTIYF.

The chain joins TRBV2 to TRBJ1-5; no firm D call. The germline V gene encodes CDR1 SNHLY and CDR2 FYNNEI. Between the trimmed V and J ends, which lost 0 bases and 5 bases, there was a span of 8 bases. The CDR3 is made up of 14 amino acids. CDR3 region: CASSEALRDQPQHF. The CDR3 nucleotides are TGTGCCAGCAGTGAAGCGTTGAGGGATCAGCCCCAGCATTTT.

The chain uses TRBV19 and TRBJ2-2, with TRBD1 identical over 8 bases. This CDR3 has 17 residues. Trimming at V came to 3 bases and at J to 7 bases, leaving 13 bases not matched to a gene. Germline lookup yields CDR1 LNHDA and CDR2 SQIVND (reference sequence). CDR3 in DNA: TGTGCCAGTAGTATCGTGGATAGCGGCGACAGGGGCGGGGAGCTGTTTTTT. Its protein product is CASSIVDSGDRGGELFF. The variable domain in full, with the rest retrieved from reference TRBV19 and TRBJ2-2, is DGGITQSPKYLFRKEGQNVTLSCEQNLNHDAMYWYRQDPGQGLRLIYYSQIVNDFQKGDIAEGYSVSREKKESFPLTVTSAQKNPTAFYLCASSIVDSGDRGGELFFGEGSRLTVL.